One and the same sample provided the 26 T cell receptor beta chains below, sequenced in a study of blood T cell repertoires in COVID-19. Assay used: immunoSEQ multiplex PCR; TCRdb lists only in-frame clones, some missing. This table holds around 150,000 clones, just under 90% found once. The sequenced sample was peripheral blood. The source of these receptors is a woman in her 40s with acute or convalescent COVID-19.

This chain connects TRBV7-8 to TRBJ1-5, with D possibly being TRBD1 (5 bases). CDR3 length: 15 residues. The V gene's germline CDR1 is SGHVS and CDR2 FQNEAQ. The V gene lost 5 bases and the J gene lost 5 bases, with 16 bases spanning the gap. CDR3 residues: CASSRTGTFHQPQHF. The CDR3 DNA is TGTGCCAGCAGCCGTACAGGAACGTTTCATCAGCCCCAGCATTTT.

The chain combines TRBV27 with TRBJ2-3, with TRBD1 matching 7 bases. With V trimmed by 6 bases and J by 6 bases, 12 bases remained unmatched. This CDR3 comprises 15 residues. Per the germline V gene, CDR1 is MNHEY and CDR2 is SMNVEV (reference sequence). CDR3 coding DNA: TGTGCCAGCAGCCGACAGGGCCGGGGTATGGATACGCAGTATTTT. Encoded protein: CASSRQGRGMDTQYF.

The V call is TRBV5-4, the J call TRBJ2-7; TRBD2 matches at 8 bases. Germline V gives CDR1 SGHNT, CDR2 YYREEE (reference sequence). Unmatched junction bases numbered 5, after V lost 0 bases and J lost 6 bases. There are 14 residues in the CDR3. In DNA, the CDR3 is TGTGCCAGCAGCTTGGTAGCGGGGTCCGCCGAGCAGTACTTC. Translating it yields CASSLVAGSAEQYF.

The V and J genes are TRBV30 and TRBJ1-5; TRBD1 aligns across 10 bases. Germline-derived CDR1 and CDR2 are GTSNPN and SVGIG (reference sequence). J lost 5 bases, V lost 4 bases, and 5 bases had no gene match. The CDR3 length is 14 residues. This CDR3 is CAWNPGQGHQPQHF. For the CDR3, the DNA is TGTGCCTGGAATCCGGGACAGGGGCATCAGCCCCAGCATTTT.

The CDR3 is CASSKGQFTDTQYF. CDR3 DNA sequence: TGCGCCAGCAGCAAGGGACAGTTCACAGATACGCAGTATTTT. J is TRBJ2-3 and V is TRBV5-1; 7 bases agree with TRBD1. The CDR3 totals 14 residues. Per germline, CDR1 SGHRS and CDR2 YFSETQ. V lost 4 bases, J lost 2 bases, and 4 bases stayed unmatched.

V usage is TRBV4-3 and J usage is TRBJ2-7; TRBD2 might be the D (6 bases). V was cut by 0 bases and J by 0 bases, with 15 bases left in between. The CDR3 is 17 amino acids. CDR1 is LGHNA and CDR2 is YSLEER in the germline V gene. As DNA, the CDR3 is TGCGCCAGCAGCCAAGATGTGGCGGGGCCTAGCTCCTACGAGCAGTACTTC. Translation: CASSQDVAGPSSYEQYF.

This clone came up a few times. The chain employs TRBV19 and TRBJ1-5; tentatively, D is TRBD1 (5 bases). This CDR3 is built from 15 residues. Germline CDR1 and CDR2: LNHDA and SQIVND (reference sequence). Trimming pared 9 bases from V and 2 bases from J, leaving 17 bases between. In DNA form, the CDR3 reads TGTGCCAGCAGGGACTTTTTGGGAGGCAATCAGCCCCAGCATTTT. Amino acids: CASRDFLGGNQPQHF.

The CDR3 DNA reads as TGTGCCAGCAGCCCCTCCTTGGCAGTCAACACTGAAGCTTTCTTT. Translated: CASSPSLAVNTEAFF. The V gene is TRBV7-3, the J gene TRBJ1-1; D is unresolved. Trimming stripped 5 bases from V and 2 bases from J, with 15 bases between. The CDR3 consists of 15 residues. Germline V lookup: CDR1 SGHTA, CDR2 FQGTGA.

V is TRBV9 and J is TRBJ1-4; 7 bases align to TRBD1. The ends lost 4 bases at V and 8 bases at J; junction bases unmatched: 11. Germline V gene sequence: CDR1 SGDLS, CDR2 YYNGEE. There are 15 residues in the CDR3. The CDR3 sequence: CASSFQPGGKEKLFF. DNA of the CDR3: TGTGCCAGCAGCTTCCAACCAGGGGGGAAGGAAAAACTGTTTTTT.

This clone was recorded only once. The chain combines TRBV5-1 with TRBJ1-2; 9 positions agree with TRBD1. Germline V gene data show CDR1 as SGHRS and CDR2 as YFSETQ. The CDR3 extends over 15 amino acids. J was trimmed by 2 bases and V by 0 bases; bases with no gene match: 2. The CDR3 bases are TGCGCCAGCAGCTTGGAGGACAGGGGAAACTATGGCTACACCTTC. It encodes CASSLEDRGNYGYTF. Using reference TRBV5-1 and TRBJ1-2 for the parts outside the CDR3, the full variable domain is KAGVTQTPRYLIKTRGQQVTLSCSPISGHRSVSWYQQTPGQGLQFLFEYFSETQRNKGNFPGRFSGRQFSNSRSEMNVSTLELGDSALYLCASSLEDRGNYGYTFGSGTRLTVV.

The V call is TRBV2, the J call TRBJ1-5, with TRBD1 identical over 7 bases. CDR1 is SNHLY, CDR2 FYNNEI, per germline. The CDR3 length is 15 residues. The trim removed 1 base at V and 6 bases at J, leaving 6 bases unmatched. CDR3 in amino acids: CASSEGYRGGQPQHF. The CDR3 coding sequence is TGTGCCAGCAGTGAAGGGTACAGGGGTGGTCAGCCCCAGCATTTT.

The V gene is TRBV5-6, the J gene TRBJ1-1; possibly TRBD1 for D (6 bases). V was shortened by 2 bases and J by 5 bases, with 13 bases between the two germline ends. Germline-derived CDR1 and CDR2 are SGHDT and YYEEEE. The CDR3 extends over 14 amino acids. The CDR3 nucleotides read TGTGCCAGCAGCTTCGGGTGGGGGCGTACTGAAGCTTTCTTT. Translation: CASSFGWGRTEAFF. The full variable domain, with the rest looked up from reference TRBV5-6 and TRBJ1-1, is DAGVTQSPTHLIKTRGQQVTLRCSPKSGHDTVSWYQQALGQGPQFIFQYYEEEERQRGNFPDRFSGHQFPNYSSELNVNALLLGDSALYLCASSFGWGRTEAFFGQGTRLTVV.

The CDR3 sequence is CASSKSPRAETQYF. In DNA form, the CDR3 reads TGTGCCAGCAGCAAATCCCCTAGAGCGGAGACCCAGTACTTC. The chain has TRBV9 and TRBJ2-5; unclear D gene. Germline CDR1 reads SGDLS; CDR2 reads YYNGEE. Trimming cost V 4 bases and J 5 bases, with 15 bases left between them. This CDR3 has 14 amino acids.

V is TRBV9 and J is TRBJ1-6, with 11 nucleotides matching TRBD1. In germline, CDR1 is SGDLS, CDR2 YYNGEE. The CDR3 is 15 amino acids. Trimming at V came to 4 bases and at J to 7 bases, leaving 4 bases not matched to a gene. CDR3 region: CASSPRTGGNSPLHF. Here the CDR3 DNA reads TGTGCCAGCAGCCCCAGGACAGGGGGCAATTCACCCCTCCACTTT.

A single count supports this clone. Here the CDR3 reads CASSLPSNYGYTF. In DNA form, the CDR3 reads TGTGCCAGTAGTCTCCCTTCTAACTATGGCTACACCTTC. The V and J genes are TRBV19 and TRBJ1-2; no definite D call. V was pared by 5 bases and J by 0 bases, with 7 bases between. CDR1 and CDR2 from the germline V gene are LNHDA and SQIVND (reference sequence). The CDR3 covers 13 residues.

V usage is TRBV3-1 (or the pseudogene TRBV3-2) and J usage is TRBJ2-1; D not certain. V lost 2 bases, J lost 5 bases, and 16 bases lay in between. From germline, CDR1 is LGHDT and CDR2 YNNKEL (reference sequence). The CDR3 runs 16 residues. CDR3 protein: CASSQTPGRRHNEQFF. The CDR3, as DNA: TGTGCCAGCAGCCAAACTCCAGGCAGGCGCCACAATGAGCAGTTCTTC.

The chain joins TRBV7-2 to TRBJ2-2; TRBD2 agrees at 9 bases. CDR1 is SGHTA, CDR2 FQGNSA, per germline. CDR3 size: 16 residues. J was trimmed by 5 bases and V by 1 base; bases with no gene match: 5. This chain's CDR3 is CASSLVGGRGTGELFF. The CDR3 DNA reads as TGTGCCAGCAGCTTAGTTGGCGGGAGGGGTACCGGGGAGCTGTTTTTT.

This clone was seen only a few times. The CDR3 coding sequence is TGTGCCTGGAACCCCAGCCCCAGGGACGAGCAGTACTTC. Protein product: CAWNPSPRDEQYF. The chain is built from TRBV30 and TRBJ2-7; tentative D call: TRBD1 (5 bases). This CDR3 is 13 amino acids long. The germline CDR1 and CDR2 sequences are GTSNPN and SVGIG (reference sequence). V lost 4 bases and J 5 bases, leaving 15 bases between the germline ends.

This clone appeared a few times. V is TRBV7-9 and J is TRBJ2-7; possibly TRBD1 for D (6 bases). V was shortened by 1 base and J by 6 bases, with 7 bases between the two germline ends. The germline V gene has CDR1 SEHNR and CDR2 FQNEAQ (reference sequence). The CDR3 spans 12 residues. DNA for the CDR3: TGTGCCAGCAGCTTAGGAGGGGGCGAGCAGTACTTC. This sequence encodes CASSLGGGEQYF.

This clone was recorded a few times. The chain has TRBV4-2 and TRBJ2-1; weak D call: TRBD2 (5 bases). Trimming cost V 2 bases and J 6 bases, with 14 bases left between them. CDR1 is LGHNA and CDR2 is YNFKEQ in the germline V gene. The CDR3 covers 15 residues. CDR3 sequence: CASSQLLEGSNEQFF. Written as DNA, the CDR3 is TGTGCCAGCAGCCAATTACTAGAGGGAAGCAATGAGCAGTTCTTC.

This chain joins TRBV20-1 and TRBJ2-7; unclear D gene. This CDR3 region has 14 residues. From germline, CDR1 is DFQATT and CDR2 SNEGSKA (reference sequence). Trimming left V 3 bases short and J 1 base short, with 13 bases between. The CDR3 region has the DNA TGCAGTGCTAGTACTCCGACACAATCCTACGAGCAGTACTTC. It specifies CSASTPTQSYEQYF.

The J gene is TRBJ2-2, the V gene TRBV7-9, with a tentative D call TRBD2 (5 bases). The CDR3 loop spans 14 amino acids. Germline CDR1 and CDR2: SEHNR and FQNEAQ (reference sequence). V gave up 3 bases and J gave up 4 bases, with 9 bases separating them. CDR3 sequence reads: CASSFTGFTGELFF. The CDR3 coding sequence is TGTGCCAGCAGCTTCACGGGGTTCACCGGGGAGCTGTTTTTT. The complete variable domain, with remaining parts taken from reference TRBV7-9 and TRBJ2-2, reads DTGVSQNPRHKITKRGQNVTFRCDPISEHNRLYWYRQTLGQGPEFLTYFQNEAQLEKSRLLSDRFSAERPKGSFSTLEIQRTEQGDSAMYLCASSFTGFTGELFFGEGSRLTVL.

The CDR3 DNA follows: TGCGCCAGCAGCTTGTCGGGGAAGGCTGAAGCTTTCTTT. Protein product: CASSLSGKAEAFF. This chain joins TRBV5-1 and TRBJ1-1; D not certain. CDR1 SGHRS and CDR2 YFSETQ come from the germline V gene. This CDR3 has 13 amino acids. V lost 1 base and J lost 6, with 10 bases in between.

The chain carries TRBV14 and TRBJ2-1, with TRBD2 matching 9 bases. CDR1 is SGHDN and CDR2 is FVKESK in the germline V gene. With 8 bases clipped from V and 7 bases from J, the junction kept 12 bases outside the gene matches. The CDR3 contains 15 residues. Written as DNA, the CDR3 is TGTGCCAGCTCCTTAGGCGGGGGGGCATGGAATGAGCAGTTCTTC. Its translation: CASSLGGGAWNEQFF.

The V gene is TRBV27, the J gene TRBJ2-1; 8 bases fit TRBD2. With V trimmed by 4 bases and J by 3 bases, 5 bases remained unmatched. CDR1 and CDR2 (germline): MNHEY, SMNVEV (reference sequence). The CDR3 consists of 15 residues. The CDR3 region is CASSSSGTSYNEQFF. CDR3 in DNA: TGTGCCAGCAGTTCGTCTGGGACTAGCTACAATGAGCAGTTCTTC.

The rearrangement uses TRBV28 and TRBJ1-1; 9 bases map to TRBD1. The CDR3 sequence is 16 residues long. The V gene end was trimmed by 6 bases and the J gene end by 1 base; junction bases not matched to a gene: 9. The germline gives CDR1 MDHEN, CDR2 SYDVKM. The CDR3 is CASRTYRGQGNTEAFF. CDR3 coding DNA: TGTGCCAGCAGGACCTACAGGGGGCAAGGGAACACTGAAGCTTTCTTT.